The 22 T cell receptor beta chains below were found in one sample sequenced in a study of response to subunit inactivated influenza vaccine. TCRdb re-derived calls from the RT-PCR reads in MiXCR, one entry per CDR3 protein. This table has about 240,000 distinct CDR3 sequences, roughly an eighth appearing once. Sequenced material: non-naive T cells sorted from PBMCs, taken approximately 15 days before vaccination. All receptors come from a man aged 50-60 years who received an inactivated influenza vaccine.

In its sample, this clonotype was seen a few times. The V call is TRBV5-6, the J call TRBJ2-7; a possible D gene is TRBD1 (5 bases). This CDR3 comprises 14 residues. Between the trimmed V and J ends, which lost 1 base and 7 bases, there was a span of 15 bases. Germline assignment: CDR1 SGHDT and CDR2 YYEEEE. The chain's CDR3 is CASSLWQGEWEQYF. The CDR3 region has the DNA TGTGCCAGCAGCTTGTGGCAGGGCGAATGGGAGCAGTACTTC.

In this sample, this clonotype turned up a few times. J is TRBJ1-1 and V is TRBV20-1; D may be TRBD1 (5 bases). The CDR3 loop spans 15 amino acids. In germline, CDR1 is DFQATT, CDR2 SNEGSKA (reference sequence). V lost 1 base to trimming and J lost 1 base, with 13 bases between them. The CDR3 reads CSARVQGRGNTEAFF. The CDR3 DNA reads TGCAGTGCTAGAGTCCAGGGCCGGGGGAACACTGAAGCTTTCTTT.

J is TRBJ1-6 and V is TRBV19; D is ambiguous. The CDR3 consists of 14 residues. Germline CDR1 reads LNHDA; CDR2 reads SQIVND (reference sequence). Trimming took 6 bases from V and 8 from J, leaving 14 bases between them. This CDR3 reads CASRISAGYSPLHF. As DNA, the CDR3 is TGTGCCAGTAGGATCTCGGCGGGGTATTCACCCCTCCACTTT.

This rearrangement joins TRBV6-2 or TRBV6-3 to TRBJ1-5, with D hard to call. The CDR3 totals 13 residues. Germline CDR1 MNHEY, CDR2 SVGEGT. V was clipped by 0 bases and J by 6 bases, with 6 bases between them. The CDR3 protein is CASSYSNRQPQHF. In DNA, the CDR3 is TGTGCCAGCAGTTACTCGAATCGTCAGCCCCAGCATTTT.

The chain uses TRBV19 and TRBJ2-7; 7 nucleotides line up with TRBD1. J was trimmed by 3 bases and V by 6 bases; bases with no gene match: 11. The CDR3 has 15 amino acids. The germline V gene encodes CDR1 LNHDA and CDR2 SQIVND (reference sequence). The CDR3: CASSRRQGNNYEQYF. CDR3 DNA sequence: TGTGCCAGTAGCCGAAGACAGGGAAATAACTACGAGCAGTACTTC.

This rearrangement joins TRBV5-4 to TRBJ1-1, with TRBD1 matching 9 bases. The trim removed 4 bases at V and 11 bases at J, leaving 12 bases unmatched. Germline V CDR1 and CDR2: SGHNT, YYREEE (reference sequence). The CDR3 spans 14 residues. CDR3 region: CASSRPGTGSGAFF. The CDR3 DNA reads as TGTGCCAGCAGCCGTCCCGGGACAGGGTCAGGGGCTTTCTTT. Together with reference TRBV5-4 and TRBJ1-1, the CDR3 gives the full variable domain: ETGVTQSPTHLIKTRGQQVTLRCSSQSGHNTVSWYQQALGQGPQFIFQYYREEENGRGNFPPRFSGLQFPNYSSELNVNALELDDSALYLCASSRPGTGSGAFFGQGTRLTVV.

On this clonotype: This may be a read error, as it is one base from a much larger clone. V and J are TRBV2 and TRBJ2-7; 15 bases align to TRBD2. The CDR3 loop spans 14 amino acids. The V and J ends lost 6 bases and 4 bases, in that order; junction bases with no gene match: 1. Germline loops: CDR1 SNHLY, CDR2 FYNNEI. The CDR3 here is CASRGTSGRYEQYF. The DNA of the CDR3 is TGTGCCAGCAGGGGGACTAGCGGGAGGTACGAGCAGTACTTC.

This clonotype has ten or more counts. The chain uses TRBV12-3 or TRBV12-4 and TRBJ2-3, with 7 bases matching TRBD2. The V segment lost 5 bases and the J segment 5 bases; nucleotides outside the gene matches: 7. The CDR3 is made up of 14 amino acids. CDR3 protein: CASSLGTMGDTQYF. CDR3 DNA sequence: TGTGCCAGCAGTCTCGGGACTATGGGAGATACGCAGTATTTT.

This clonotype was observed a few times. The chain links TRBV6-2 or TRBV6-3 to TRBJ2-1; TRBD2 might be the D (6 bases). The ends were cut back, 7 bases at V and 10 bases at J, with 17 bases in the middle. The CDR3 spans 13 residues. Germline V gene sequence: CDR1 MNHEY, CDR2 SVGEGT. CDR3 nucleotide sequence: TGTGCCAGCACCTCCCGACTAGGGCAGGAGCAGTTCTTC. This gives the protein CASTSRLGQEQFF.

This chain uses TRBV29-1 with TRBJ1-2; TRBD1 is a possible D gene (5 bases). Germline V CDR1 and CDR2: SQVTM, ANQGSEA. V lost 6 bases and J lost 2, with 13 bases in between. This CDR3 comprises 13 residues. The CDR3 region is CSVVREANYGYTF. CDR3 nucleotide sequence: TGCAGCGTCGTCAGGGAAGCGAACTATGGCTACACCTTC.

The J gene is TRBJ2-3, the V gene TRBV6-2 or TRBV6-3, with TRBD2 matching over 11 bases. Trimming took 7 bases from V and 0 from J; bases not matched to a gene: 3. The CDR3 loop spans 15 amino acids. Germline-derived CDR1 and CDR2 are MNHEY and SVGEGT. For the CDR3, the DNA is TGTGCCAGCAAGACTAGCGGGGTTAGCACAGATACGCAGTATTTT. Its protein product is CASKTSGVSTDTQYF.

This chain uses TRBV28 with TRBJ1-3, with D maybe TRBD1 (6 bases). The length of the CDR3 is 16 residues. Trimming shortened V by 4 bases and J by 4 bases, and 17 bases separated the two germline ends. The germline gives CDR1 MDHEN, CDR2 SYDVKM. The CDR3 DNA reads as TGTGCCAGCAGTTCCTTTATAGGGGGAGTCGGAAACACCATATATTTT. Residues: CASSSFIGGVGNTIYF.

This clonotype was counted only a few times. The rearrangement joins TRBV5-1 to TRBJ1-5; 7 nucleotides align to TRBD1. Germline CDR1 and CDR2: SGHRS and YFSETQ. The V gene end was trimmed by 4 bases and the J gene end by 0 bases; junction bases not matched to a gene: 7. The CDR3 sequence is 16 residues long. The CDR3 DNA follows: TGCGCCAGCAGCGCCGGGACAGACCGTAGCAATCAGCCCCAGCATTTT. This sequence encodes CASSAGTDRSNQPQHF.

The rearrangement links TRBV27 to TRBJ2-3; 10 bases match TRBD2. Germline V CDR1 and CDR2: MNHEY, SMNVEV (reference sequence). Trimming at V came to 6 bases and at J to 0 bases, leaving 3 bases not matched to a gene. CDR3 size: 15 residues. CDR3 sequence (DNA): TGTGCCAGCAGGCCAGCGGGGGGGAGCACAGATACGCAGTATTTT. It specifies CASRPAGGSTDTQYF.

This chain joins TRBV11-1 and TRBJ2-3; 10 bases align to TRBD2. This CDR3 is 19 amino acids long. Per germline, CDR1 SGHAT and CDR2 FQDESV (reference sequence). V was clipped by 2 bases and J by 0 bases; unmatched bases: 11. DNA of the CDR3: TGTGCCAGCAGCTTATTCGGTAGCGGGGGGCCCTCTAGCACAGATACGCAGTATTTT. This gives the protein CASSLFGSGGPSSTDTQYF.

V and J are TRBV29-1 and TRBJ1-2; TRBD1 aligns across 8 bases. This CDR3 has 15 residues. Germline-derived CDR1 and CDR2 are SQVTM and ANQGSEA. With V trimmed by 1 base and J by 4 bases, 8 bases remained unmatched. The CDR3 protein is CSVEVGQGASYGYTF. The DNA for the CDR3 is TGCAGCGTTGAAGTTGGGCAGGGGGCAAGCTATGGCTACACCTTC. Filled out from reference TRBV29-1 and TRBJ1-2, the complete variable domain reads SAVISQKPSRDICQRGTSLTIQCQVDSQVTMMFWYRQQPGQSLTLIATANQGSEATYESGFVIDKFPISRPNLTFSTLTVSNMSPEDSSIYLCSVEVGQGASYGYTFGSGTRLTVV.

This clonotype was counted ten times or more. The CDR3 DNA reads as TGTGCCAGCAGTGAACAGGGTCTTAATCAGCCCCAGCATTTT. Its translation is CASSEQGLNQPQHF. The chain recombines TRBV2 with TRBJ1-5; D perhaps matches TRBD1 (5 bases). The V end was cut by 2 bases, the J end by 4 bases, with 9 bases between. Germline V CDR1 and CDR2: SNHLY, FYNNEI. The CDR3 totals 14 residues.

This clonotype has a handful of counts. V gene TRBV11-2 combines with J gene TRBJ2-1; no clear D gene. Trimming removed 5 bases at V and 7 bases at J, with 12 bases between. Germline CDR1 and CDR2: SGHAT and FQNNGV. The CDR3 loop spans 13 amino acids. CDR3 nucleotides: TGTGCCAGCAGCCCACCAAACAGTAATGAGCAGTTCTTC. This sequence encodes CASSPPNSNEQFF.

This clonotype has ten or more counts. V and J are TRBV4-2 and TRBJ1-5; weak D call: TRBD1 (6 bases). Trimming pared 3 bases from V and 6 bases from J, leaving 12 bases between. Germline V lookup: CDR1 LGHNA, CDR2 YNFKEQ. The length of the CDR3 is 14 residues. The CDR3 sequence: CASSQAGAGQPQHF. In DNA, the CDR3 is TGTGCCAGCAGCCAGGCAGGGGCGGGTCAGCCCCAGCATTTT.

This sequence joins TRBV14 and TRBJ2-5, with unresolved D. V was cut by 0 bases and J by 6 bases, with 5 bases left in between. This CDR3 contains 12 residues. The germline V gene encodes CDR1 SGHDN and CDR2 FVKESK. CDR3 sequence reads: CASSQDFQTQYF. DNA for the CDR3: TGTGCCAGCAGCCAAGATTTTCAGACCCAGTACTTC.

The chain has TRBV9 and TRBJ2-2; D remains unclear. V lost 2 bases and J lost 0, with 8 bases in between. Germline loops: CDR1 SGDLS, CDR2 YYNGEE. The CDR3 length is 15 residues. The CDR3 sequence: CASSVLGTNTGELFF. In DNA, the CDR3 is TGTGCCAGCAGCGTCCTGGGAACGAACACCGGGGAGCTGTTTTTT.

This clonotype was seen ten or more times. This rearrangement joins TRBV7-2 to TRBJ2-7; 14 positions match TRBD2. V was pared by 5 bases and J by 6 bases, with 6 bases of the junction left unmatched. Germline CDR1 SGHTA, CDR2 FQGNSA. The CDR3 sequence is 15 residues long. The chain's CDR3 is CASSPLGLAGAEQYF. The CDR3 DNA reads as TGTGCCAGCAGCCCCCTGGGACTAGCGGGAGCCGAGCAGTACTTC.